This T cell receptor (beta chain) is drawn from a study of blood T cell repertoires in COVID-19. Study context: Specimens from acute and convalescent COVID-19 originated in the United States, Italy and Spain.

Profiled with immunoSEQ multiplex PCR; TCRdb holds only in-frame clones, not every one. Of about 89,000 clones in the sample, 81% were seen once. Germline V lookup: CDR1 KGHSH, CDR2 LQKENI. The length of the CDR3 is 15 residues. V dropped 3 bases and J dropped 7; count of bases not matched to a gene: 4. The sample taken for sequencing was peripheral blood. V usage is TRBV18 and J usage is TRBJ1-6, with 9 bases matching TRBD1. This receptor was obtained from an elderly woman with acute or convalescent COVID-19. The CDR3 reads CASSPRTGENSPLHF. The DNA for the CDR3 is TGTGCCAGCTCACCCCGGACAGGGGAAAATTCACCCCTCCACTTT.